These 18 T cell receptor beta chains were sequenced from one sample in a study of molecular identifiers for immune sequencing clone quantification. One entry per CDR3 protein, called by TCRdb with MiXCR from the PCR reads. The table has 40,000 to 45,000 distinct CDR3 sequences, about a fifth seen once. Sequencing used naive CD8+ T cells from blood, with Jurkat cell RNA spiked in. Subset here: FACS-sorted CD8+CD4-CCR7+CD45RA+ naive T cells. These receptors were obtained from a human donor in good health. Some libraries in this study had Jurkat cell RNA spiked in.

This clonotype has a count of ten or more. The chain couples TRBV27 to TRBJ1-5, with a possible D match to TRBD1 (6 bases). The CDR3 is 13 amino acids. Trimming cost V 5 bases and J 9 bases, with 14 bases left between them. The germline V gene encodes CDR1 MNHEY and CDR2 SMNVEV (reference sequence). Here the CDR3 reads CASSLQGTSPQHF. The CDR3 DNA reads TGTGCCAGCAGTCTGCAGGGGACATCGCCCCAGCATTTT.

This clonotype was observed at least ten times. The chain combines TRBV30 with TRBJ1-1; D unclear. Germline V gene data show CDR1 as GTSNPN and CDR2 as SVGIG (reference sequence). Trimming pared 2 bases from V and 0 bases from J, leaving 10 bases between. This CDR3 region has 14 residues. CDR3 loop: CAWSYSLVNTEAFF. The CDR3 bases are TGTGCCTGGAGTTACTCCTTAGTGAACACTGAAGCTTTCTTT.

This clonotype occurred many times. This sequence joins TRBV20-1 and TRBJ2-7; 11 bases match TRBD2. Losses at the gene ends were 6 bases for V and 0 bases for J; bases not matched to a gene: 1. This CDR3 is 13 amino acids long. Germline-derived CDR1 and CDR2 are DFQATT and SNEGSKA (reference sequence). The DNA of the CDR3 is TGCAGTGCCGGGACTAGCGGCTCCTACGAGCAGTACTTC. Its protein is CSAGTSGSYEQYF.

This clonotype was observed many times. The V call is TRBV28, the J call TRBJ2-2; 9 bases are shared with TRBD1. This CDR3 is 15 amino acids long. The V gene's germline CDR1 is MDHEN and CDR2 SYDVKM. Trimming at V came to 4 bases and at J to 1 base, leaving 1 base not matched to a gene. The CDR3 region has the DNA TGTGCCAGCAGTTACAGGGGGCAGAACACCGGGGAGCTGTTTTTT. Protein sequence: CASSYRGQNTGELFF.

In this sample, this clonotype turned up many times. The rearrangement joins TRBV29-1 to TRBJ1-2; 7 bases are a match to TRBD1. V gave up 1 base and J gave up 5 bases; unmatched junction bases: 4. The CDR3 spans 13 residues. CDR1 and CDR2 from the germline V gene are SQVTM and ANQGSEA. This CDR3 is CSVEAPTGYGYTF. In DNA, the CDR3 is TGCAGCGTTGAAGCCCCGACAGGGTATGGCTACACCTTC.

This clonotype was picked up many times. The CDR3 spells CASSPQTGGFSYEQYF. The CDR3 nucleotides read TGCGCCAGCAGCCCCCAGACAGGTGGGTTCTCCTACGAGCAGTACTTC. The chain combines TRBV4-1 with TRBJ2-7; D is possibly TRBD1 (6 bases). The V end lost 4 bases, the J end lost 0 bases, and 16 bases lay between the germline ends. The CDR3 is 16 amino acids. Germline lookup yields CDR1 MGHRA and CDR2 YSYEKL.

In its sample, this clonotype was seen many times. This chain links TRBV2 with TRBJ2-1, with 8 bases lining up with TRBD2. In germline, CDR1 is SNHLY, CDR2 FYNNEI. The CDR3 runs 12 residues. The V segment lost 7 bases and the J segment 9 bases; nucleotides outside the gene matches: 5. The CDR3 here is CASKGLVGEQFF. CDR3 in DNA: TGTGCCAGCAAGGGACTAGTCGGTGAGCAGTTCTTC. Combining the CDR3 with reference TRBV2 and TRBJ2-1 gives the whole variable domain EPEVTQTPSHQVTQMGQEVILRCVPISNHLYFYWYRQILGQKVEFLVSFYNNEISEKSEIFDDQFSVERPDGSNFTLKIRSTKLEDSAMYFCASKGLVGEQFFGPGTRLTVL.

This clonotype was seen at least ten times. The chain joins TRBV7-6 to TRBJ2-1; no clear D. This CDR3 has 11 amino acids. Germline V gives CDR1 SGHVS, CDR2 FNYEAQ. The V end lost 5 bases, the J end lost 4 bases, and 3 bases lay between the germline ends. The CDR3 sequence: CASSPYNEQFF. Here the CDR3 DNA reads TGTGCCAGCAGCCCTTACAATGAGCAGTTCTTC.

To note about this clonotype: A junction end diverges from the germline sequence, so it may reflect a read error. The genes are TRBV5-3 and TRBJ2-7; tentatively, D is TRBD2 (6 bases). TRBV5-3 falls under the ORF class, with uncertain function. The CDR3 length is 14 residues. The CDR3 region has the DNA TGTGCCAGCAGCTCGGGACTGACCCCCCACGAGCAGTACTTC. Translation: CASSSGLTPHEQYF.

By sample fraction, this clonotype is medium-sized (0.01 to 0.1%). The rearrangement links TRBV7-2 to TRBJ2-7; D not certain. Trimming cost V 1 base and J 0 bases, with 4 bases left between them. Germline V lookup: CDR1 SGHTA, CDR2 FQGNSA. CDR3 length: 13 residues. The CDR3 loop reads CASSLDSSYEQYF. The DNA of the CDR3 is TGTGCCAGCAGCTTAGACAGCTCCTACGAGCAGTACTTC.

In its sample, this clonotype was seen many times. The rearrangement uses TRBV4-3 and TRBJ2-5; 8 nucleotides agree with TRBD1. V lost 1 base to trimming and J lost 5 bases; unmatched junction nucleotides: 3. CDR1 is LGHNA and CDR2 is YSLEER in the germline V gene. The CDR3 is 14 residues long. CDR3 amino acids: CASSQAQGEETQYF. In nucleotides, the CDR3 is TGCGCCAGCAGCCAAGCACAGGGGGAGGAGACCCAGTACTTC.

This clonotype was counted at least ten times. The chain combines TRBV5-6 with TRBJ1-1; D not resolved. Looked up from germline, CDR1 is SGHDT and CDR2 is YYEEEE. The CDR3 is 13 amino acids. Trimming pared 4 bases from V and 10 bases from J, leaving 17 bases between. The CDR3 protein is CASSPPSSPVAFF. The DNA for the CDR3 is TGTGCCAGCAGCCCCCCCTCGTCCCCAGTAGCTTTCTTT.

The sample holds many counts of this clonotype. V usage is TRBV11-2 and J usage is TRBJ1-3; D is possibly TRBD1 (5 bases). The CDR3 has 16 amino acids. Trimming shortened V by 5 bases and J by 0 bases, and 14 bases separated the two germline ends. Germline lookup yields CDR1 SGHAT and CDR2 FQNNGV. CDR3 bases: TGTGCCAGCAGCATCAGACAGCGGAGCTCTGGAAACACCATATATTTT. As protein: CASSIRQRSSGNTIYF.

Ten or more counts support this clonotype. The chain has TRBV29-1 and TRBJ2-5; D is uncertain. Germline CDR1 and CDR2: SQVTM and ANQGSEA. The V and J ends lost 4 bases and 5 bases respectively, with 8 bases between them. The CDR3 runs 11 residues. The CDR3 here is CSVVKEETQYF. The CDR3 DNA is TGCAGCGTTGTCAAGGAGGAGACCCAGTACTTC.

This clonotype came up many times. The CDR3 loop is CSARERDGANVLTF. DNA of the CDR3: TGCAGTGCTAGAGAGCGGGACGGGGCCAACGTCCTGACTTTC. The rearrangement links TRBV20-1 to TRBJ2-6; D may be TRBD2 (6 bases). The V gene lost 0 bases and the J gene lost 4 bases, with 7 bases spanning the gap. The germline V gene encodes CDR1 DFQATT and CDR2 SNEGSKA (reference sequence). The CDR3 loop spans 14 amino acids.

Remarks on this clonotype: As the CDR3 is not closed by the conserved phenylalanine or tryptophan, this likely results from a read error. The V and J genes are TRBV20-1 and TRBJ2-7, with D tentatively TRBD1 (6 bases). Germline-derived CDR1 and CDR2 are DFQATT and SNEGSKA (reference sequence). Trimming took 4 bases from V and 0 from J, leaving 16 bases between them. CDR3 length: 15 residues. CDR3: CSATRRGQYSYEQYL. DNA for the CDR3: TGCAGTGCTACCCGACGCGGACAGTACTCCTACGAGCAGTACCTC.

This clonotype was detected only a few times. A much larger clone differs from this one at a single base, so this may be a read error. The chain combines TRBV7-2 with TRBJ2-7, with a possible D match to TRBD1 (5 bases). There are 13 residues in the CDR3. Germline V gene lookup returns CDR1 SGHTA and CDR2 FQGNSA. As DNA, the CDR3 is TGTGCCAGCAGCTCGGACAACTCCAACGAGCAGTACTTC. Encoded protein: CASSSDNSNEQYF.

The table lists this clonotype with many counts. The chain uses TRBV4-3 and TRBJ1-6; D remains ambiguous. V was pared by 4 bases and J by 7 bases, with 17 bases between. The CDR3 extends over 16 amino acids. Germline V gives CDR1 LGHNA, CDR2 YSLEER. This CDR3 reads CASSPNDVDLNSPLHF. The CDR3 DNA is TGCGCCAGCAGCCCAAACGACGTAGATTTAAATTCACCCCTCCACTTT.